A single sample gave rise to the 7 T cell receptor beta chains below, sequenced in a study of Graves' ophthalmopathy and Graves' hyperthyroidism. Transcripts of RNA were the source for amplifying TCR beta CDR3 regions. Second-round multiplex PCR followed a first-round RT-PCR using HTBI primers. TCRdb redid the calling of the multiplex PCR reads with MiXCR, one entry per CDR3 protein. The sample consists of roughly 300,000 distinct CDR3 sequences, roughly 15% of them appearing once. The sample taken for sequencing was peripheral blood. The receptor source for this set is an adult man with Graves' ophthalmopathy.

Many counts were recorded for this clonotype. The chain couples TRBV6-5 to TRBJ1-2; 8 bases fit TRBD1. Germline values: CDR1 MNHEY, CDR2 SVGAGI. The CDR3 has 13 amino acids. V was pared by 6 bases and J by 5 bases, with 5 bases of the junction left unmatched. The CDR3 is CASRPQGGYGYTF. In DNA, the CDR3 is TGTGCCAGCAGGCCACAGGGGGGTTATGGCTACACCTTC.

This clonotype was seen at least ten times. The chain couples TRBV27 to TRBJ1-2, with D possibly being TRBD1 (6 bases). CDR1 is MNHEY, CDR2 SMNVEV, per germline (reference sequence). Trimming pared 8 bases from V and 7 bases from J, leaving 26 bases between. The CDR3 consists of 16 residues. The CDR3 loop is CASGTEKTGLRGGYTF. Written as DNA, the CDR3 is TGTGCCAGCGGCACCGAAAAGACAGGCTTAAGGGGTGGCTACACCTTC.

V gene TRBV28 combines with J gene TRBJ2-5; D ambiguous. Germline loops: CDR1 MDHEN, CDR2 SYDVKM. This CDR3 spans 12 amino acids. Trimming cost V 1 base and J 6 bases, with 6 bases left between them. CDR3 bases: TGTGCCAGCAGTTTATTTCGGAAGACCCAGTACTTC. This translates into CASSLFRKTQYF.

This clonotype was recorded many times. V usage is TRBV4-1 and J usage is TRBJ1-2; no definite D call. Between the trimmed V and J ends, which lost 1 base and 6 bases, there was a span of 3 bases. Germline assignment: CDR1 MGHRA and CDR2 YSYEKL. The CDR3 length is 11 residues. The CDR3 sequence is CASSQADGYTF. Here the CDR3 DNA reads TGCGCCAGCAGCCAAGCTGATGGCTACACCTTC.

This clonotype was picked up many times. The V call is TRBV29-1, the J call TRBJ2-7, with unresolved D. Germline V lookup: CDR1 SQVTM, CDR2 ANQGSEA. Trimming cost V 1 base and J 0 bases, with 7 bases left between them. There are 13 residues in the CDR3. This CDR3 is CSVEVGGSYEQYF. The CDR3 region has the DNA TGCAGCGTTGAAGTGGGCGGCTCCTACGAGCAGTACTTC.

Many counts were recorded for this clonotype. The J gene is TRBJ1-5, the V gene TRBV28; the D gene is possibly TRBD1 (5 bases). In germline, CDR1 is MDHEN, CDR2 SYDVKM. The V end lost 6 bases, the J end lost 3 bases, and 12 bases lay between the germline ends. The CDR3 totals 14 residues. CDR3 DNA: TGTGCCAGCAGGGGGGGACGGATCAATCAGCCCCAGCATTTT. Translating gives CASRGGRINQPQHF. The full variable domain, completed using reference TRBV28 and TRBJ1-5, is DVKVTQSSRYLVKRTGEKVFLECVQDMDHENMFWYRQDPGLGLRLIYFSYDVKMKEKGDIPEGYSVSREKKERFSLILESASTNQTSMYLCASRGGRINQPQHFGDGTRLSIL.

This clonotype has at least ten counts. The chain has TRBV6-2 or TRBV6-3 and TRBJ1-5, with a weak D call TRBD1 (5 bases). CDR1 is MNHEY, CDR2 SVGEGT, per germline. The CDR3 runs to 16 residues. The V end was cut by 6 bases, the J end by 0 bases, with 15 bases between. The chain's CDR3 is CASRPGTDYSNQPQHF. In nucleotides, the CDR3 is TGTGCCAGCAGGCCCGGGACGGATTATAGCAATCAGCCCCAGCATTTT.